These 5 T cell receptor beta chains share one sample of origin, sequenced in a study of T cells in Graves' hyperthyroidism and ophthalmopathy. RNA transcripts gave rise to amplified TCR beta CDR3 regions. During a first-round RT-PCR of the TCR CDR3, the HTBI primer set was used. Using its own MiXCR run on the multiplex PCR reads, TCRdb lists one record per CDR3 protein. There are 400,000 to 500,000 distinct CDR3 sequences in the sample; roughly 13% occur only once, and 4% to 6.5% lies in the top ten. The specimen sequenced was blood. The source is a woman aged 18-29 years with Graves' hyperthyroidism.

This clonotype was observed many times. J is TRBJ1-3 and V is TRBV18, with D hard to call. The germline V gene encodes CDR1 KGHSH and CDR2 LQKENI. The CDR3 is made up of 15 amino acids. The V end was cut by 6 bases, the J end by 3 bases, with 15 bases between. The CDR3 region has the DNA TGTGCCAGCTCGCCCGTCGGAAGGGATGGAAACACCATATATTTT. Protein: CASSPVGRDGNTIYF.

This clonotype was counted between two and nine times. The chain combines TRBV15 with TRBJ2-1, with 8 bases fitting TRBD1. Germline CDR1 reads LNHNV; CDR2 reads YYDKDF (reference sequence). This CDR3 comprises 14 residues. The ends lost 2 bases at V and 6 bases at J; junction bases unmatched: 3. CDR3 sequence (DNA): TGTGCCACCAGCAGAACAGACAGGGGCAATGAGCAGTTCTTC. Residues: CATSRTDRGNEQFF.

The chain has TRBV12-3 or TRBV12-4 and TRBJ2-7, with TRBD1 identical over 9 bases. The length of the CDR3 is 15 residues. J lost 4 bases, V lost 6 bases, and 10 bases had no gene match. The CDR3 nucleotides read TGTGCCAGCAGCCCTTACGGGACAGGGCAATACGAGCAGTACTTC. This translates into CASSPYGTGQYEQYF.

This clonotype occurred a few times. One end of the junction is discordant with germline, which a read error may explain. This chain's CDR3 is CASSIDRGHQETQYF. The CDR3 DNA is TGTGCCAGTAGCATAGACAGGGGACACCAAGAGACCCAGTACTTC. The chain carries TRBV19 and TRBJ2-5, with 8 bases lining up with TRBD1. The CDR3 runs 15 residues. CDR1 is LNHDA, CDR2 SQIVND, per germline (reference sequence).

The rearrangement joins TRBV20-1 to TRBJ2-3, with 10 bases identical to TRBD2. The junction had 10 bases not matched to a gene; V was cut back by 3 bases and J by 4 bases. This CDR3 has 16 amino acids. From germline, CDR1 is DFQATT and CDR2 SNEGSKA (reference sequence). This CDR3 is CSASLAALAGADTQYF. The CDR3 DNA sequence: TGCAGTGCTAGTCTCGCGGCGCTAGCGGGAGCAGATACGCAGTATTTT.